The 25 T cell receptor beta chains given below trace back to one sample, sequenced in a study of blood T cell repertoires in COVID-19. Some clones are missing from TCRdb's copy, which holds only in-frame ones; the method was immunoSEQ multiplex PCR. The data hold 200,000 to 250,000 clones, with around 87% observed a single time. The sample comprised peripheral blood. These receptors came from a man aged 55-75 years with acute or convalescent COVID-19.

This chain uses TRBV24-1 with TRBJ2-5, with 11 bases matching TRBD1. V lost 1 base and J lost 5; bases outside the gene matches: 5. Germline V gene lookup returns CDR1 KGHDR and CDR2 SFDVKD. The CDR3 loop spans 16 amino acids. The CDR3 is CATSDFADRGRETQYF. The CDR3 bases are TGTGCCACCAGTGATTTTGCGGACAGGGGGCGGGAGACCCAGTACTTC.

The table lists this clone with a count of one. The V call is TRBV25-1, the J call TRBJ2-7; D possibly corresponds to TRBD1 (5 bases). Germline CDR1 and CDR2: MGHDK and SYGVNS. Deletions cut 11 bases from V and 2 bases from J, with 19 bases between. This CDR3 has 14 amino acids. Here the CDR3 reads CAVQATSRPYEQYF. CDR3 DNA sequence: TGTGCCGTACAGGCCACTTCACGGCCCTACGAGCAGTACTTC.

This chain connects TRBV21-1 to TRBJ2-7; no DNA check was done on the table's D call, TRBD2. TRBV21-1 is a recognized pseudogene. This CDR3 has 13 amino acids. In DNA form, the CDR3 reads TGTGCCAGCAGCTCGGCCGGACTCTACGAGCAGTACTTC. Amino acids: CASSSAGLYEQYF.

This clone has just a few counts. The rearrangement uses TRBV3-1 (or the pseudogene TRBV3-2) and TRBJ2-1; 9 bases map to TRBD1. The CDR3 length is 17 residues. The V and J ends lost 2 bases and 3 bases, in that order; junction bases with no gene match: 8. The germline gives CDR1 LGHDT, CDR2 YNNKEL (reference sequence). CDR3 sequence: CASSQLSGTGSYNEQFF. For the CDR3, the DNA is TGTGCCAGCAGCCAATTGTCCGGGACAGGGAGCTACAATGAGCAGTTCTTC.

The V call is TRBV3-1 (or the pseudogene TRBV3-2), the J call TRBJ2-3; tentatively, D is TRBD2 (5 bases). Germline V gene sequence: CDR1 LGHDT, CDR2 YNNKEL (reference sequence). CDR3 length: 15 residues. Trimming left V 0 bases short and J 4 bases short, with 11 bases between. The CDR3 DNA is TGTGCCAGCAGCCAAGAACTAGGCCCTTCAGATACGCAGTATTTT. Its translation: CASSQELGPSDTQYF.

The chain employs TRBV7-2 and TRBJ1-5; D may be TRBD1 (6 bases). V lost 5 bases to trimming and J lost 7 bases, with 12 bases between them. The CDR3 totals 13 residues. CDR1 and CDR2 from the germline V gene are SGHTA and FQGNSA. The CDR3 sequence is CASSLSQGQPQHF. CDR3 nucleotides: TGTGCCAGCAGCCTGTCCCAGGGGCAGCCCCAGCATTTT.

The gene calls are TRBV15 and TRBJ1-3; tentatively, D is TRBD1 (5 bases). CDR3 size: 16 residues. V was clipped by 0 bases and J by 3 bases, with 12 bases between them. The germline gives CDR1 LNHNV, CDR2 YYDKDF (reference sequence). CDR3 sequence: CATSRDPGGGGNTIYF. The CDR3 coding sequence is TGTGCCACCAGCAGAGATCCCGGGGGAGGTGGAAACACCATATATTTT.

CDR3 in amino acids: CASSQTEVSTEAFF. For the CDR3, the DNA is TGCGCCAGCAGCCAGACGGAGGTTTCCACTGAAGCTTTCTTT. The chain recombines TRBV4-1 with TRBJ1-1; D is ambiguous. This CDR3 is built from 14 residues. Germline-derived CDR1 and CDR2 are MGHRA and YSYEKL. With 3 bases removed from V and 4 bases from J, the gap between germline ends came to 12 bases.

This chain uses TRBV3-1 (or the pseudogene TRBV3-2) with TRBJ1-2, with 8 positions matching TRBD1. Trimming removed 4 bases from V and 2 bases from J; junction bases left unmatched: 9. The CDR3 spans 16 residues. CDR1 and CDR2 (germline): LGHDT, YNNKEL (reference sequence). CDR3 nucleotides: TGTGCCAGCAGCCCCCGGACCAGGGGGCCGAACTATGGCTACACCTTC. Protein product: CASSPRTRGPNYGYTF.

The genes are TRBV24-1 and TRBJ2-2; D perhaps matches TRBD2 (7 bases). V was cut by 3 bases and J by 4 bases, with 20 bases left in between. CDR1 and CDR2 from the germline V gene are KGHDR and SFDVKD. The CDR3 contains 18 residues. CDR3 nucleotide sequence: TGTGCCACCAGTGATCCGCTCGGGGGGCGAGGTTTCACCGGGGAGCTGTTTTTT. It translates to CATSDPLGGRGFTGELFF.

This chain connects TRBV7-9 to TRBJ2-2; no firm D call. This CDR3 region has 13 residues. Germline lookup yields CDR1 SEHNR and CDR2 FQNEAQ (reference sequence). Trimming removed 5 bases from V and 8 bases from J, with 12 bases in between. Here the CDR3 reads CASSNENIGELFF. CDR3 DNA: TGTGCCAGCAGCAACGAAAACATTGGGGAGCTGTTTTTT.

CDR3 coding DNA: TGTGCCAGCAGCCAGGGGCGGAGTGGCTACACCTTC. Translation gives CASSQGRSGYTF. The rearrangement links TRBV11-2 to TRBJ1-2; perhaps TRBD1 as D (6 bases). The germline V and J ends were trimmed by 5 bases and 7 bases, with 11 bases remaining between them. Per the germline V gene, CDR1 is SGHAT and CDR2 is FQNNGV. CDR3 length: 12 residues.

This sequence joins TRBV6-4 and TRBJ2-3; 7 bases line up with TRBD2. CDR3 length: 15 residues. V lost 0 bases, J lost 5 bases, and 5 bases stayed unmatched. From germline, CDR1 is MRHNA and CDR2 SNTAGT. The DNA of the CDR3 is TGTGCCAGCAGTGACTCGGGATCGGGGGGAGATACGCAGTATTTT. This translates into CASSDSGSGGDTQYF.

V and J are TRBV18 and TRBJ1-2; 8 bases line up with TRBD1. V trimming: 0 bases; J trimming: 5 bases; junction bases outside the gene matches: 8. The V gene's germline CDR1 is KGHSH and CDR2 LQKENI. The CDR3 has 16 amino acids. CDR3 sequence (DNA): TGTGCCAGCTCACCACCGGGAAGGCAGGGGGCATATGGCTACACCTTC. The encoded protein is CASSPPGRQGAYGYTF.

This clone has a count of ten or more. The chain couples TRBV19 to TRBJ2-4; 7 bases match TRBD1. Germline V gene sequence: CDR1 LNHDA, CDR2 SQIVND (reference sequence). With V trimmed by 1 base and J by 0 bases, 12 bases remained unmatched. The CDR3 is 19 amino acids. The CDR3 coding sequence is TGTGCCAGTAGTATAGGAGGGGGACAGCCGACTGTAGCCAAAAACATTCAGTACTTC. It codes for CASSIGGGQPTVAKNIQYF. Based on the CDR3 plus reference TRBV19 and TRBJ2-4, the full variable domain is DGGITQSPKYLFRKEGQNVTLSCEQNLNHDAMYWYRQDPGQGLRLIYYSQIVNDFQKGDIAEGYSVSREKKESFPLTVTSAQKNPTAFYLCASSIGGGQPTVAKNIQYFGAGTRLSVL.

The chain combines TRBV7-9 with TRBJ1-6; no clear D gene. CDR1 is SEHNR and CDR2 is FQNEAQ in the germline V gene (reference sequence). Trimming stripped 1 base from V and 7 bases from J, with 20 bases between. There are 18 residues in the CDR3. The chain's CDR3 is CASSLGGDRPGGNSPLHF. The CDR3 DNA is TGTGCCAGCAGCTTAGGGGGAGACCGGCCCGGAGGGAATTCACCCCTCCACTTT.

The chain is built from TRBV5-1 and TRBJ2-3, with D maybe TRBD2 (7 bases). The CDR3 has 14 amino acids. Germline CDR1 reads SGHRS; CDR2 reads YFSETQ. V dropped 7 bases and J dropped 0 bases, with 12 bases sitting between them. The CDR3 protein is CASWGGPSTDTQYF. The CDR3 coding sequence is TGCGCCAGCTGGGGGGGCCCTAGCACAGATACGCAGTATTTT.

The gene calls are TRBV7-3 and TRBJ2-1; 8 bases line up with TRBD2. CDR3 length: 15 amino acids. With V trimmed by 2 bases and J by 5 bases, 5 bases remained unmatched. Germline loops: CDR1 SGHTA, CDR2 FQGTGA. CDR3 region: CASSLGAGDHNEQFF. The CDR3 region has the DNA TGTGCCAGCAGCTTAGGAGCGGGGGACCACAATGAGCAGTTCTTC.

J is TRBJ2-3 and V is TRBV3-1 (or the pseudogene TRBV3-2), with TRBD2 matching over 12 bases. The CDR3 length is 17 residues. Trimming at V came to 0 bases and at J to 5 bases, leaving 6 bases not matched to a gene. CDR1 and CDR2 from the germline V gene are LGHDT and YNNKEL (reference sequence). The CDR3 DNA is TGTGCCAGCAGCCAAGATGGCCTAGCGGGGGGGCAAGATACGCAGTATTTT. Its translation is CASSQDGLAGGQDTQYF.

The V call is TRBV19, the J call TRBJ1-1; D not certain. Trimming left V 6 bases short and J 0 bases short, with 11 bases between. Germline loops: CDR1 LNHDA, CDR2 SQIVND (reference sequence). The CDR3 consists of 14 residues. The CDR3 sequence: CASSEQTMNTEAFF. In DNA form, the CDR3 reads TGTGCCAGTAGCGAACAGACCATGAACACTGAAGCTTTCTTT.

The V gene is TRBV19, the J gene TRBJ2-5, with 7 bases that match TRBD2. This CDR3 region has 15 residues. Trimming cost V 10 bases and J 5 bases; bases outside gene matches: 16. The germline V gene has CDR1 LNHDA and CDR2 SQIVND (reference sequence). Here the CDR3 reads CATTPGSGLGETQYF. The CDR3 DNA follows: TGTGCCACCACCCCCGGTAGCGGGCTGGGGGAGACCCAGTACTTC. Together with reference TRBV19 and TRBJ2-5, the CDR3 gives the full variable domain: DGGITQSPKYLFRKEGQNVTLSCEQNLNHDAMYWYRQDPGQGLRLIYYSQIVNDFQKGDIAEGYSVSREKKESFPLTVTSAQKNPTAFYLCATTPGSGLGETQYFGPGTRLLVL.

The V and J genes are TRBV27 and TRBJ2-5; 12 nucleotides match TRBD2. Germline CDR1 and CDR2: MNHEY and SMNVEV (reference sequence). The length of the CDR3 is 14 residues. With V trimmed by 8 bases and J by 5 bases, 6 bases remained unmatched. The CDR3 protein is CASRRTSGVETQYF. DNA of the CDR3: TGTGCCAGCCGCCGGACTAGCGGGGTGGAGACCCAGTACTTC.

This CDR3 is CASSYSGSSNNEQFF. CDR3 DNA: TGTGCCAGCAGTTACTCCGGGTCTTCCAACAATGAGCAGTTCTTC. This rearrangement joins TRBV6-6 to TRBJ2-1; D remains unclear. Trimming removed 0 bases at V and 5 bases at J, with 11 bases between. This CDR3 spans 15 amino acids. The germline gives CDR1 MNHNY, CDR2 SVGAGI (reference sequence).

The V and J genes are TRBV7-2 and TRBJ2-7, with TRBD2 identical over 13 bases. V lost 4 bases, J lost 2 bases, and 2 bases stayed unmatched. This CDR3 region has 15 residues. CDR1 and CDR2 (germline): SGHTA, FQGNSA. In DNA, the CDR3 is TGTGCCAGCAGCTCACTAGCGGGGGGGACCTACGAGCAGTACTTC. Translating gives CASSSLAGGTYEQYF.

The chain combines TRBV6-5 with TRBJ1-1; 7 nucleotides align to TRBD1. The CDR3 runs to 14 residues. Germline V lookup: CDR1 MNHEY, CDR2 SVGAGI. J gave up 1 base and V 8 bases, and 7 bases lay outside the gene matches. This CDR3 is CASANRGGNTEAFF. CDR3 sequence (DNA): TGTGCCAGCGCCAACAGGGGAGGGAACACTGAAGCTTTCTTT.